One and the same sample provided the 30 T cell receptor beta chains below, sequenced in a study of cytomegalovirus exposure and HLA in healthy donors (TCRdb year 2017). The method behind the library was the immunoSEQ multiplex PCR assay. For the multiplex PCR, a mixture combining 60 forward primers for TCR Vbeta segments and 13 reverse primers for TCR Jbeta segments was used. Held by TCRdb, this immuneACCESS table contains in-frame sequences only and omits some clones. Under half of the omission traces to an unresolved V gene where checked; the cause of the rest is unknown. This sample gives 100,000 to 120,000 clones in total; 86% of them show up just once. Of the sample, more than 1.5% is held by the ten largest clones. Sequenced material: PBMCs. The receptors were sampled from a man between 40 and 49 years old in good health and CMV-seronegative.

The rearrangement joins TRBV5-4 to TRBJ2-4; a weak D match, TRBD2 (7 bases). Trimming shortened V by 3 bases and J by 6 bases, and 16 bases separated the two germline ends. CDR3 length: 15 residues. The V gene's germline CDR1 is SGHNT and CDR2 YYREEE (reference sequence). This CDR3 is CASSSLEGGRNIQYF. The CDR3 DNA is TGTGCCAGCAGCTCTCTTGAGGGGGGGCGAAACATTCAGTACTTC.

The chain couples TRBV6-1 to TRBJ1-5; D call uncertain. The V gene lost 5 bases and the J gene lost 4 bases, with 15 bases spanning the gap. CDR3 size: 15 residues. CDR1 and CDR2 from the germline V gene are MNHNS and SASEGT. The CDR3 DNA follows: TGTGCCAGCAGTATCTCTCGGGGTGGGAATCAGCCCCAGCATTTT. This codes for CASSISRGGNQPQHF.

The chain joins TRBV6-5 to TRBJ2-3, with 10 bases lining up with TRBD1. This CDR3 spans 13 amino acids. V lost 4 bases and J lost 12; bases outside the gene matches: 7. Germline loops: CDR1 MNHEY, CDR2 SVGAGI. Here the CDR3 DNA reads TGTGCCAGCAGTTCTCCCGGGACAGGGGATCAGTATTTT. This codes for CASSSPGTGDQYF.

V is TRBV6-1 and J is TRBJ1-1, with D perhaps matching TRBD1 (6 bases). V shed 7 bases and J shed 0 bases, with 9 bases lying between them. Looked up from germline, CDR1 is MNHNS and CDR2 is SASEGT. This CDR3 has 13 amino acids. CDR3 amino acids: CASTQGLNTEAFF. The CDR3 DNA follows: TGTGCCAGCACACAGGGACTGAACACTGAAGCTTTCTTT.

V usage is TRBV6-5 and J usage is TRBJ1-6, with D perhaps matching TRBD1 (6 bases). CDR1 MNHEY and CDR2 SVGAGI come from the germline V gene. This CDR3 has 13 residues. V gave up 11 bases and J gave up 6 bases, with 14 bases separating them. The CDR3 spells CAAQDRLNSPLHF. CDR3 coding DNA: TGTGCCGCTCAGGACAGACTTAATTCACCCCTCCACTTT.

J is TRBJ2-5 and V is TRBV5-1; 7 bases agree with TRBD2. Germline trimming cut 6 bases from V and 0 bases from J; bases unmatched to any gene: 11. CDR3 length: 16 amino acids. CDR1 and CDR2 (germline): SGHRS, YFSETQ. The CDR3 coding sequence is TGCGCCAGCACCTCCGAACGACTAGCCAACCAAGAGACCCAGTACTTC. Its protein is CASTSERLANQETQYF.

This clone was seen ten or more times. The genes are TRBV2 and TRBJ1-5; a weak D match, TRBD1 (5 bases). V lost 1 base, J lost 4 bases, and 8 bases lay in between. The length of the CDR3 is 14 residues. Per the germline V gene, CDR1 is SNHLY and CDR2 is FYNNEI. The CDR3 DNA is TGTGCCAGCAGTGAAGAAGGGGCGAATCAGCCCCAGCATTTT. It translates to CASSEEGANQPQHF.

Here the CDR3 DNA reads TGTGCCAGCAGCGTACGACAAAATAATTCACCCCTCCACTTT. Encoded protein: CASSVRQNNSPLHF. V usage is TRBV9 and J usage is TRBJ1-6; the D is unclear. The CDR3 has 14 amino acids. Per germline, CDR1 SGDLS and CDR2 YYNGEE. Trimming left V 1 base short and J 5 bases short, with 7 bases between.

This sequence joins TRBV29-1 and TRBJ1-3; 7 nucleotides line up with TRBD1. The J segment lost 3 bases and the V segment lost 7 bases, leaving 12 bases of the junction unmatched. The CDR3 covers 15 residues. Per germline, CDR1 SQVTM and CDR2 ANQGSEA. CDR3 sequence: CSAWTGVPLGNTIYF. CDR3 DNA: TGCAGCGCCTGGACAGGAGTCCCTCTTGGAAACACCATATATTTT.

This clone was observed a handful of times. V usage is TRBV5-6 and J usage is TRBJ2-1; D unclear. V dropped 2 bases and J dropped 0 bases, with 3 bases sitting between them. There are 13 residues in the CDR3. Germline CDR1 and CDR2: SGHDT and YYEEEE. CDR3 in amino acids: CASSFISYNEQFF. In nucleotides, the CDR3 is TGTGCCAGCAGCTTTATCTCCTACAATGAGCAGTTCTTC.

This sequence joins TRBV19 and TRBJ2-7; D perhaps matches TRBD2 (5 bases). The CDR3 covers 13 residues. Germline CDR1 LNHDA, CDR2 SQIVND (reference sequence). Trimming cost V 2 bases and J 6 bases, with 11 bases left between them. CDR3 bases: TGTGCCAGTAGTATATCGGGGATCGGCGAGCAGTACTTC. It specifies CASSISGIGEQYF.

The rearrangement uses TRBV7-9 and TRBJ1-2; D not resolved. CDR1 and CDR2 from the germline V gene are SEHNR and FQNEAQ (reference sequence). Between the trimmed V and J ends, which lost 5 bases and 3 bases, there was a span of 13 bases. This CDR3 is built from 14 residues. The CDR3 DNA reads as TGTGCCAGCAGCCGCGGGGTAGGGTACTATGGCTACACCTTC. Amino acids: CASSRGVGYYGYTF.

The rearrangement joins TRBV7-2 to TRBJ2-7; TRBD1 matches at 8 bases. V shed 5 bases, J shed 5 bases, and the junction held 5 bases outside the gene matches. The germline CDR1 and CDR2 sequences are SGHTA and FQGNSA. This CDR3 contains 13 residues. The CDR3 coding sequence is TGTGCCAGCAGCCGACAGACAGGGGACGAGCAGTACTTC. Protein: CASSRQTGDEQYF.

CDR3 sequence: CASSVGLARNEQYF. CDR3 bases: TGCGCCAGCAGCGTCGGACTAGCGAGGAACGAGCAGTACTTC. The chain uses TRBV5-1 and TRBJ2-7, with 9 nucleotides matching TRBD2. The V gene end was trimmed by 4 bases and the J gene end by 5 bases; junction bases not matched to a gene: 7. The CDR3 loop spans 14 amino acids. The V gene's germline CDR1 is SGHRS and CDR2 YFSETQ.

This chain joins TRBV5-1 and TRBJ1-5; no reliable D call. CDR1 SGHRS and CDR2 YFSETQ come from the germline V gene. V shed 3 bases and J shed 3 bases, with 7 bases lying between them. This CDR3 has 13 amino acids. The CDR3 DNA sequence: TGCGCCAGCAGCTCCGGAGTCAATCAGCCCCAGCATTTT. This encodes CASSSGVNQPQHF.

The V and J genes are TRBV6-5 and TRBJ2-7; 10 positions agree with TRBD1. This CDR3 has 14 residues. Trimming at V came to 5 bases and at J to 6 bases, leaving 7 bases not matched to a gene. CDR1 and CDR2 from the germline V gene are MNHEY and SVGAGI. The CDR3 sequence is CASSHYRDRGEQYF. The CDR3 DNA follows: TGTGCCAGCAGTCACTACCGGGACAGGGGCGAGCAGTACTTC.

The rearrangement links TRBV4-1 to TRBJ2-5; D is unclear. Germline loops: CDR1 MGHRA, CDR2 YSYEKL. This CDR3 is 14 amino acids long. Trimming left V 4 bases short and J 5 bases short, with 14 bases between. CDR3 coding DNA: TGCGCCAGCAGCCCCCCCCGCAGAACGGAGACCCAGTACTTC. It is translated as CASSPPRRTETQYF.

V usage is TRBV6-8 and J usage is TRBJ1-1; TRBD1 agrees at 11 bases. Germline CDR1 MNHGY, CDR2 SAAAGT. The junction had 12 bases not matched to a gene; V was cut back by 5 bases and J by 10 bases. The CDR3 extends over 15 amino acids. The CDR3 sequence: CASSPQGTGGSRAFF. The CDR3 nucleotides are TGTGCCAGCAGTCCACAGGGGACAGGGGGGTCGAGAGCTTTCTTT.

The V gene is TRBV11-3, the J gene TRBJ2-5, with 8 bases fitting TRBD2. The CDR3 totals 13 residues. Trimming removed 3 bases from V and 3 bases from J; junction bases left unmatched: 0. CDR1 SGHNT and CDR2 YENEEA come from the germline V gene. The CDR3 coding sequence is TGTGCCAGCAGCTTTAGCGGGGAAGAGACCCAGTACTTC. Amino acids: CASSFSGEETQYF.

The CDR3 region is CASSRTGGDGIYEQYF. The CDR3 region has the DNA TGCGCCAGCAGCCGAACAGGGGGCGACGGAATCTACGAGCAGTACTTC. The rearrangement uses TRBV4-1 and TRBJ2-7; 9 bases are a match to TRBD1. V shed 4 bases, J shed 3 bases, and the junction held 10 bases outside the gene matches. The CDR3 loop spans 16 amino acids. Germline CDR1 reads MGHRA; CDR2 reads YSYEKL.

The J gene is TRBJ1-3, the V gene TRBV4-2; D gene ambiguous. V was shortened by 0 bases and J by 0 bases, with 21 bases between the two germline ends. CDR1 is LGHNA, CDR2 YNFKEQ, per germline. The CDR3 runs to 20 residues. This CDR3 is CASSQDSAAGPLSSGNTIYF. CDR3 coding DNA: TGTGCCAGCAGCCAAGATTCAGCGGCAGGACCCCTTTCCTCTGGAAACACCATATATTTT.

The chain recombines TRBV2 with TRBJ2-7; D remains unclear. V was shortened by 7 bases and J by 2 bases, with 6 bases between the two germline ends. The V gene's germline CDR1 is SNHLY and CDR2 FYNNEI. The CDR3 has 11 residues. The CDR3 here is CASTGTYEQYF. CDR3 DNA sequence: TGTGCCAGCACAGGCACCTACGAGCAGTACTTC.

The J gene is TRBJ2-1, the V gene TRBV30; 9 bases align to TRBD1. The J segment lost 1 base and the V segment lost 3 bases, leaving 7 bases of the junction unmatched. This CDR3 has 16 residues. The germline CDR1 and CDR2 sequences are GTSNPN and SVGIG (reference sequence). The CDR3 sequence is CAWRDTGGASYNEQFF. As DNA, the CDR3 is TGTGCCTGGAGGGACACAGGGGGCGCGTCCTACAATGAGCAGTTCTTC.

V is TRBV4-1 and J is TRBJ1-5, with D possibly matching TRBD1 (6 bases). The CDR3 spans 16 residues. Trimming pared 3 bases from V and 3 bases from J, leaving 15 bases between. Germline V lookup: CDR1 MGHRA, CDR2 YSYEKL. The CDR3, as DNA: TGCGCCAGCAGCCATCTCGCGAGGGGGAACAATCAGCCCCAGCATTTT. It codes for CASSHLARGNNQPQHF.

This clone was seen a few times. The chain has TRBV27 and TRBJ1-1; tentative D call: TRBD1 (6 bases). Deletions cut 5 bases from V and 0 bases from J, with 19 bases between. Germline V gives CDR1 MNHEY, CDR2 SMNVEV (reference sequence). CDR3 length: 17 residues. The DNA of the CDR3 is TGTGCCAGCAGTCCCCCGAGGGGGGGGTCCCTGAACACTGAAGCTTTCTTT. It codes for CASSPPRGGSLNTEAFF.

The chain links TRBV19 to TRBJ1-1; unclear D gene. Germline V gene data show CDR1 as LNHDA and CDR2 as SQIVND (reference sequence). The CDR3 sequence is 15 residues long. Trimming cost V 3 bases and J 1 base, with 12 bases left between them. This CDR3 is CASSIAGYANTEAFF. As DNA, the CDR3 is TGTGCCAGTAGTATTGCGGGGTATGCGAACACTGAAGCTTTCTTT.

V gene TRBV2 combines with J gene TRBJ2-7; TRBD2 agrees at 8 bases. V gave up 4 bases and J gave up 1 base; unmatched junction bases: 9. The CDR3 totals 16 residues. CDR1 and CDR2 (germline): SNHLY, FYNNEI. The CDR3 DNA is TGTGCCAGCAGTGGCTCCGGACTAGCAGGTTCCTACGAGCAGTACTTC. Its protein is CASSGSGLAGSYEQYF.

The chain uses TRBV5-1 and TRBJ1-5; D is uncertain. The V end was cut by 2 bases, the J end by 10 bases, with 10 bases between. This CDR3 spans 12 amino acids. Looked up from germline, CDR1 is SGHRS and CDR2 is YFSETQ. The CDR3 sequence is CASSFEPRPQHF. CDR3 bases: TGCGCCAGCAGCTTCGAGCCCCGACCCCAGCATTTT.

The rearrangement links TRBV19 to TRBJ1-4, with D maybe TRBD1 (6 bases). The CDR3 totals 16 residues. V was shortened by 10 bases and J by 4 bases, with 22 bases between the two germline ends. Germline V gene lookup returns CDR1 LNHDA and CDR2 SQIVND (reference sequence). The CDR3 reads CATSPPPGVVNEKLFF. The CDR3 nucleotides are TGTGCCACCTCACCCCCGCCAGGGGTCGTTAATGAAAAACTGTTTTTT. Drawing the rest from reference TRBV19 and TRBJ1-4, the complete variable domain is DGGITQSPKYLFRKEGQNVTLSCEQNLNHDAMYWYRQDPGQGLRLIYYSQIVNDFQKGDIAEGYSVSREKKESFPLTVTSAQKNPTAFYLCATSPPPGVVNEKLFFGSGTQLSVL.

The rearrangement uses TRBV7-3 and TRBJ2-6; D is ambiguous. CDR1 and CDR2 (germline): SGHTA, FQGTGA. V was pared by 1 base and J by 0 bases, with 4 bases between. CDR3 size: 15 residues. This chain's CDR3 is CASSLSGSGANVLTF. CDR3 DNA sequence: TGTGCCAGCAGCTTAAGCGGCTCTGGGGCCAACGTCCTGACTTTC. The variable domain in full, completed from reference TRBV7-3 and TRBJ2-6, reads GAGVSQTPSNKVTEKGKYVELRCDPISGHTALYWYRQSLGQGPEFLIYFQGTGAADDSGLPNDRFFAVRPEGSVSTLKIQRTERGDSAVYLCASSLSGSGANVLTFGAGSRLTVL.